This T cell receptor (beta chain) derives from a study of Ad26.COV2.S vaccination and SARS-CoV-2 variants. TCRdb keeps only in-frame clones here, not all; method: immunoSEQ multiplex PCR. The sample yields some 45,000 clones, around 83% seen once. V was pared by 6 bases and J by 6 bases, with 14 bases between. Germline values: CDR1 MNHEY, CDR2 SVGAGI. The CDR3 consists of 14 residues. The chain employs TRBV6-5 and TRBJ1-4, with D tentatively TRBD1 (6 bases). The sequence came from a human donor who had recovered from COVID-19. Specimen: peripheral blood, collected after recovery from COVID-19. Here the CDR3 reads CASSVTGMDEKLFF. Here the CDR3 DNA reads TGTGCCAGCAGCGTCACAGGGATGGATGAAAAACTGTTTTTT.